The rows below give T cell receptor beta chains drawn from one sample of a study of OX40 agonist ivuxolimab in advanced cancers. The repertoire was sequenced with immunoSEQ multiplex PCR; TCRdb's copy has only in-frame clones and lacks some. The repertoire includes 70,000 to 90,000 clones, just under 85% of them detected once, and around 2% sits in the top ten. This specimen was CD4+ or CD8+ T cells sorted from blood, taken in a trial of the OX40 agonist ivuxolimab. The receptors stem from an adult with an advanced solid tumor such as melanoma, head and neck, liver or kidney cancer. The CDR3 runs from the conserved cysteine through the conserved F or W. A D gene is named only where the DNA matches it firmly. Clone size is shown for a subset of rows, as once, few, many or a class of expanded clone.

D	size	V	J	CDR3	DNA
-	few	TRBV7-9	TRBJ1-5	CASSLGNSENQPQHF	TGTGCCAGCAGCCTGGGGAATTCAGAGAATCAGCCCCAGCATTTT
-	few	TRBV7-3	TRBJ2-7	CASSPGTSTYEQYF	TGTGCCAGCAGCCCCGGGACGAGCACCTACGAGCAGTACTTC
TRBD1	-	TRBV7-9	TRBJ2-7	CASSPGTGTRSYEQYF	TGTGCCAGCAGCCCGGGGACAGGGACAAGGTCCTACGAGCAGTACTTC
TRBD1	-	TRBV5-1	TRBJ1-2	CASSFRDRGRSNYGYTF	TGCGCCAGCAGCTTCCGGGACAGGGGGAGAAGTAACTATGGCTACACCTTC
-	-	TRBV18	TRBJ2-1	CASSRGAREVGEQFF	TGTGCCAGCTCACGAGGGGCGCGTGAGGTGGGTGAGCAGTTCTTC
-	-	TRBV28	TRBJ1-1	CASSPEFEAFF	TGTGCCAGCAGCCCCGAATTTGAAGCTTTCTTT
TRBD2	-	TRBV28	TRBJ2-2	CASSLWASGSRLNTGELFF	TGTGCCAGCAGTTTATGGGCTAGCGGGAGCCGATTGAACACCGGGGAGCTGTTTTTT
-	-	TRBV7-9	TRBJ1-5	CASSLGAGNQPQHF	TGTGCCAGCAGCTTAGGAGCGGGGAATCAGCCCCAGCATTTT
-	-	TRBV6-1	TRBJ2-2	CASRPGGFTGELFF	TGTGCCAGCAGACCTGGGGGGTTTACCGGGGAGCTGTTTTTT
-	-	TRBV5-1	TRBJ1-1	CASSGRRWGENTEAFF	TGCGCCAGCAGTGGGAGAAGGTGGGGTGAAAACACTGAAGCTTTCTTT
-	-	TRBV4-3	TRBJ2-1	CASSRGDNEQFF	TGCGCCAGCAGCCGGGGAGACAATGAGCAGTTCTTC
-	-	TRBV28	TRBJ1-4	CASSLTGEKLFF	TGTGCCAGCAGTTTAACGGGGGAAAAACTGTTTTTT
-	-	TRBV14	TRBJ2-7	CASSQFYGGTYEQYF	TGTGCCAGCAGCCAATTTTACGGTGGGACCTACGAGCAGTACTTC
-	-	TRBV7-9	TRBJ2-7	CASSYNPGQQYF	TGTGCCAGCAGCTACAACCCGGGACAGCAGTACTTC
-	-	TRBV5-1	TRBJ2-6	CASSLGGTGANVLTF	TGCGCCAGCAGCCTGGGGGGAACCGGGGCCAACGTCCTGACTTTC
-	-	TRBV19	TRBJ1-2	CASSFHYGYTF	TGTGCCAGTAGTTTCCACTATGGCTACACCTTC
-	-	TRBV5-6	TRBJ1-1	CASSLSDTEAFF	TGTGCCAGCAGCTTGTCAGACACTGAAGCTTTCTTT
-	-	TRBV27	TRBJ2-1	CASSLSSQGGAYNEQFF	TGTGCCAGCAGTTTAAGTAGCCAAGGCGGTGCCTACAATGAGCAGTTCTTC
-	few	TRBV19	TRBJ2-2	CASSPQAGELFF	TGTGCCAGTAGCCCCCAAGCCGGGGAGCTGTTTTTT
-	-	TRBV7-9	TRBJ1-2	CASRLDSPISYTF	TGTGCCAGCAGATTGGACAGTCCTATCAGCTACACCTTC
-	once	TRBV9	TRBJ2-7	CASSRRDSEQYF	TGTGCCAGCAGCCGGAGAGACAGCGAGCAGTACTTC
-	-	TRBV19	TRBJ1-2	CASSSGRDAANYGYTF	TGTGCCAGTAGTTCTGGCCGGGACGCAGCTAACTATGGCTACACCTTC
-	once	TRBV7-2	TRBJ1-1	CASSLSPSGVWGEAFF	TGTGCCAGCAGCTTATCGCCCTCAGGGGTGTGGGGAGAAGCTTTCTTT
-	-	TRBV5-1	TRBJ2-2	CASSQRGGRTTGELFF	TGCGCCAGTAGCCAGCGCGGCGGCAGAACCACCGGGGAGCTGTTTTTT
TRBD1	-	TRBV18	TRBJ1-1	CASSRTGDTEAFF	TGTGCCAGCTCACGGACAGGGGACACTGAAGCTTTCTTT
-	-	TRBV18	TRBJ1-1	CASSPRGNTEAFF	TGTGCCAGCTCACCACGGGGGAACACTGAAGCTTTCTTT
-	-	TRBV30	TRBJ2-1	CAWTGGPNNEQFF	TGTGCCTGGACCGGGGGGCCAAACAATGAGCAGTTCTTC
TRBD2	-	TRBV7-7	TRBJ2-7	CASSPGTIDTEQYF	TGTGCCAGCAGCCCCGGGACTATCGACACCGAGCAGTACTTC
-	-	TRBV30	TRBJ1-1	CAWRQIWGDTEAFF	TGTGCCTGGAGGCAAATTTGGGGAGACACTGAAGCTTTCTTT